A single sample gave rise to the 21 T cell receptor beta chains below, sequenced in a study of blood T cell repertoires in COVID-19. Generated by immunoSEQ multiplex PCR, the TCRdb table keeps only in-frame clones and is missing some. The sample yields 47,000 or so clones, approximately 81% seen once. The sequenced sample was peripheral blood. Receptors were obtained from a woman aged 80 or older with COVID-19, enrolled during active disease.

The rearrangement uses TRBV7-8 and TRBJ2-3; no reliable D call. The CDR3 totals 13 residues. Between the trimmed V and J ends, which lost 2 bases and 7 bases, there was a span of 10 bases. The germline V gene encodes CDR1 SGHVS and CDR2 FQNEAQ. The CDR3 DNA reads TGTGCCAGCAGCTTACGCCAGGTCAATACGCAGTATTTT. This gives the protein CASSLRQVNTQYF.

This sequence joins TRBV28 and TRBJ2-7; D may be TRBD1 (6 bases). The CDR3 loop spans 14 amino acids. The germline V and J ends were trimmed by 3 bases and 2 bases, with 11 bases remaining between them. The germline V gene encodes CDR1 MDHEN and CDR2 SYDVKM. The CDR3 DNA is TGTGCCAGCAGTTTCCGACAGGACACCTACGAGCAGTACTTC. This codes for CASSFRQDTYEQYF.

The chain recombines TRBV4-2 with TRBJ2-7; possibly TRBD2 for D (5 bases). Trimming cost V 0 bases and J 5 bases, with 17 bases left between them. CDR1 LGHNA and CDR2 YNFKEQ come from the germline V gene. The CDR3 loop spans 16 amino acids. The CDR3 nucleotides are TGTGCCAGCAGCCAAGATACTAGGCCTCTGGTAGACGAGCAGTACTTC. Its protein is CASSQDTRPLVDEQYF.

The chain is built from TRBV29-1 and TRBJ1-1; TRBD1 matches at 8 bases. The CDR3 has 12 amino acids. Germline assignment: CDR1 SQVTM and CDR2 ANQGSEA. Losses at the gene ends were 7 bases for V and 2 bases for J; bases not matched to a gene: 3. The CDR3 reads CSAGQVNTEAFF. The CDR3 bases are TGCAGCGCGGGACAGGTTAACACTGAAGCTTTCTTT.

This chain connects TRBV19 to TRBJ1-6; no reliable D call. Germline V gene lookup returns CDR1 LNHDA and CDR2 SQIVND (reference sequence). The CDR3 is 15 residues long. The DNA of the CDR3 is TGTGCAAGCCACGATCCGAATCTCTATAATTCACCCCTCCACTTT. It specifies CASHDPNLYNSPLHF.

This clone has just a few counts. The V call is TRBV5-1, the J call TRBJ2-1; 9 nucleotides line up with TRBD2. The CDR3 is made up of 12 amino acids. Germline V gives CDR1 SGHRS, CDR2 YFSETQ. With V trimmed by 5 bases and J by 9 bases, 3 bases remained unmatched. For the CDR3, the DNA is TGCGCCAGCAGGCGGGAGGGACCTGAGCAGTTCTTC. The encoded protein is CASRREGPEQFF.

This rearrangement joins TRBV14 to TRBJ1-1; D is uncertain. CDR1 and CDR2 from the germline V gene are SGHDN and FVKESK. V lost 5 bases to trimming and J lost 0 bases, with 7 bases between them. The CDR3 loop spans 13 amino acids. CDR3 sequence (DNA): TGTGCCAGCAGCTATTCTTTGAACACTGAAGCTTTCTTT. The encoded protein is CASSYSLNTEAFF.

This chain joins TRBV10-2 and TRBJ1-2, with 7 bases matching TRBD1. Germline V gives CDR1 WSHSY, CDR2 SAAADI. The CDR3 is 16 residues long. V dropped 3 bases and J dropped 0; count of bases not matched to a gene: 7. The CDR3 region is CASSDDRVKANYGYTF. The CDR3 nucleotides are TGCGCCAGCAGTGACGACAGGGTGAAAGCTAACTATGGCTACACCTTC.

V gene TRBV2 combines with J gene TRBJ2-2; a weak D match, TRBD2 (5 bases). CDR3 length equals 14 residues. The germline V and J ends were trimmed by 8 bases and 2 bases, with 12 bases remaining between them. Germline assignment: CDR1 SNHLY and CDR2 FYNNEI. The CDR3 here is CASGIGLNTGELFF. Here the CDR3 DNA reads TGTGCCAGCGGTATAGGACTTAACACCGGGGAGCTGTTTTTT.

The J gene is TRBJ1-1, the V gene TRBV28, with 7 bases fitting TRBD1. The CDR3 spans 16 residues. After removal of 6 bases from V and 0 bases from J, the junction contained 10 bases not matched to a gene. The V gene's germline CDR1 is MDHEN and CDR2 SYDVKM. CDR3 loop: CASSYKQGFMNTEAFF. DNA of the CDR3: TGTGCCAGCAGCTATAAACAGGGGTTCATGAACACTGAAGCTTTCTTT.

The chain couples TRBV12-5 to TRBJ2-2; a weak D match, TRBD1 (6 bases). The CDR3 is made up of 16 amino acids. Germline V CDR1 and CDR2: LGHNT, FRNRAP. Deletions cut 2 bases from V and 0 bases from J, with 10 bases between. The CDR3 DNA is TGTGCTAGTGGTTTGATCCAGGGGTCGAACACCGGGGAGCTGTTTTTT. It is translated as CASGLIQGSNTGELFF.

The chain links TRBV4-1 to TRBJ1-1, with D possibly TRBD1 on 5 matching bases. The V gene's germline CDR1 is MGHRA and CDR2 YSYEKL. Between the trimmed V and J ends, which lost 3 bases and 0 bases, there was a span of 8 bases. The CDR3 extends over 14 amino acids. CDR3 coding DNA: TGCGCCAGCAGCCACATACAGGTGAACACTGAAGCTTTCTTT. It codes for CASSHIQVNTEAFF.

The count of this clone is one. CDR3 region: CASRPTGGFYGYTF. CDR3 coding DNA: TGTGCCAGCAGGCCGACGGGGGGGTTCTATGGCTACACCTTC. The gene calls are TRBV27 and TRBJ1-2; weak D call: TRBD1 (5 bases). Trimming left V 6 bases short and J 4 bases short, with 15 bases between. The CDR3 runs 14 residues. In germline, CDR1 is MNHEY, CDR2 SMNVEV (reference sequence).

The chain couples TRBV12-3 or TRBV12-4 to TRBJ2-3; D remains ambiguous. This CDR3 is 12 amino acids long. Trimming shortened V by 8 bases and J by 2 bases, and 8 bases separated the two germline ends. Here the CDR3 DNA reads TGTGCCAGCGGCTCGAACACAGATACGCAGTATTTT. Protein sequence: CASGSNTDTQYF.

A few counts support this clone. The genes are TRBV6-6 and TRBJ2-7; 11 nucleotides match TRBD2. V was clipped by 2 bases and J by 3 bases; unmatched bases: 3. Germline loops: CDR1 MNHNY, CDR2 SVGAGI (reference sequence). The CDR3 loop spans 15 amino acids. CDR3 residues: CASSYGTSGSYEQYF. The CDR3 bases are TGTGCCAGCAGTTACGGTACTAGCGGGAGCTACGAGCAGTACTTC.

The chain employs TRBV4-1 and TRBJ1-2; possible D gene TRBD1, 5 bases. The germline V gene has CDR1 MGHRA and CDR2 YSYEKL. This CDR3 is built from 14 residues. V was trimmed by 1 base and J by 2 bases, leaving 8 bases between them. CDR3 coding DNA: TGCGCCAGCAGCCAAGCCGCAGGGAACTATGGCTACACCTTC. Translated: CASSQAAGNYGYTF.

The rearrangement joins TRBV18 to TRBJ2-3; 14 bases are a match to TRBD2. The V gene's germline CDR1 is KGHSH and CDR2 LQKENI. V was pared by 7 bases and J by 5 bases, with 5 bases of the junction left unmatched. CDR3 length: 15 amino acids. The CDR3, as DNA: TGTGCCAGCTTCCCGGGACTAGCGGGAGTAGATACGCAGTATTTT. It yields the protein CASFPGLAGVDTQYF. The full variable domain, rest sourced from reference TRBV18 and TRBJ2-3, is NAGVMQNPRHLVRRRGQEARLRCSPMKGHSHVYWYRQLPEEGLKFMVYLQKENIIDESGMPKERFSAEFPKEGPSILRIQQVVRGDSAAYFCASFPGLAGVDTQYFGPGTRLTVL.

The chain recombines TRBV30 with TRBJ1-1, with a tentative D call TRBD1 (6 bases). The V gene lost 5 bases and the J gene lost 9 bases, with 19 bases spanning the gap. CDR1 is GTSNPN and CDR2 is SVGIG in the germline V gene (reference sequence). The CDR3 is made up of 13 amino acids. As DNA, the CDR3 is TGTGCCTGGGAAAAGCGAGGGGGTGGGAAAGCTTTCTTT. It is translated as CAWEKRGGGKAFF.

The chain uses TRBV30 and TRBJ2-7; 9 bases are a match to TRBD1. CDR3 length equals 14 residues. Germline V gene data show CDR1 as GTSNPN and CDR2 as SVGIG (reference sequence). The trim removed 0 bases at V and 5 bases at J, leaving 5 bases unmatched. The CDR3 here is CAWSVIRTGDEQYF. In nucleotides, the CDR3 is TGTGCCTGGAGTGTAATTAGGACAGGGGACGAGCAGTACTTC.

V usage is TRBV2 and J usage is TRBJ2-5; possibly TRBD2 for D (6 bases). CDR3 length: 15 amino acids. Germline V gene lookup returns CDR1 SNHLY and CDR2 FYNNEI. Trimming shortened V by 6 bases and J by 1 base, and 15 bases separated the two germline ends. The CDR3 sequence is CASRTTGVPQETQYF. The CDR3 coding sequence is TGTGCCAGCAGGACGACGGGAGTACCCCAAGAGACCCAGTACTTC.

This chain uses TRBV2 with TRBJ2-2; TRBD1 aligns across 10 bases. CDR1 is SNHLY and CDR2 is FYNNEI in the germline V gene. This CDR3 comprises 15 residues. The V and J ends lost 8 bases and 4 bases, in that order; junction bases with no gene match: 7. CDR3 in DNA: TGTGCCAGCGGGAGGGACAGGGGAGCCACCGGGGAGCTGTTTTTT. Translation gives CASGRDRGATGELFF.